Presented here are 6 T cell receptor beta chains from one specimen sequenced in a study of cytomegalovirus exposure and HLA in healthy donors. Primers for the PCR totalled 60 Vbeta and 13 Jbeta. The repertoire was sequenced with immunoSEQ multiplex PCR; TCRdb's copy has only in-frame clones and lacks some. The table shows more than 150,000 clones, with 65% to 85% occurring only once. The source material was PBMCs. The receptors were sampled from a woman between 40 and 50 years old in good health and CMV-seropositive.

This sequence joins TRBV5-4 and TRBJ2-2; 9 nucleotides agree with TRBD1. Germline CDR1 is SGHNT and CDR2 is YYREEE (reference sequence). The V segment lost 4 bases and the J segment 9 bases; nucleotides outside the gene matches: 7. This CDR3 spans 14 amino acids. CDR3 DNA sequence: TGTGCCAGCAGCCCGGGACAGGGATTGCGGGAGCTGTTTTTT. Protein product: CASSPGQGLRELFF.

This chain connects TRBV6-5 to TRBJ2-7; D is unresolved. The germline V gene has CDR1 MNHEY and CDR2 SVGAGI. V gave up 5 bases and J gave up 3 bases, with 17 bases separating them. The CDR3 extends over 15 amino acids. In DNA form, the CDR3 reads TGTGCCAGCAGTATGGGCCCGAATCTGGACTACGAGCAGTACTTC. Translating gives CASSMGPNLDYEQYF.

V and J are TRBV6-5 and TRBJ2-5; TRBD2 might be the D (6 bases). The germline V and J ends were trimmed by 5 bases and 5 bases, with 15 bases remaining between them. Germline V gene sequence: CDR1 MNHEY, CDR2 SVGAGI. This CDR3 spans 14 amino acids. DNA of the CDR3: TGTGCCAGCAGTCCCCGGGTGGCGGGGGAGACCCAGTACTTC. This codes for CASSPRVAGETQYF.

This sequence joins TRBV6-4 and TRBJ2-7, with D perhaps matching TRBD2 (6 bases). Looked up from germline, CDR1 is MRHNA and CDR2 is SNTAGT. This CDR3 contains 15 residues. The ends were cut back, 7 bases at V and 3 bases at J, with 19 bases in the middle. This CDR3 reads CASKLVGTEIYEQYF. CDR3 DNA sequence: TGTGCCAGCAAGCTAGTAGGGACTGAAATCTACGAGCAGTACTTC.

The V and J genes are TRBV5-1 and TRBJ2-7, with a tentative D call TRBD1 (6 bases). Trimming cost V 7 bases and J 0 bases, with 8 bases left between them. The germline CDR1 and CDR2 sequences are SGHRS and YFSETQ. This CDR3 spans 12 amino acids. The chain's CDR3 is CASRDTSYEQYF. The CDR3 DNA sequence: TGCGCCAGCCGGGACACCTCCTACGAGCAGTACTTC.

The chain has TRBV5-1 and TRBJ2-5, with 8 positions matching TRBD2. CDR1 is SGHRS, CDR2 YFSETQ, per germline. The trim removed 3 bases at V and 5 bases at J, leaving 9 bases unmatched. CDR3 length equals 15 residues. The CDR3 reads CASSSGGGQAETQYF. CDR3 in DNA: TGCGCCAGCAGCTCCGGCGGGGGGCAGGCGGAGACCCAGTACTTC.